This is a list of T cell receptor beta chains from one sample in a study of T cell changes during pregnancy in multiple sclerosis. Produced via immunoSEQ multiplex PCR; TCRdb's table is partial and in-frame only. Altogether tens of thousands of clones are present, around 93% being singletons, with the ten largest covering under 4.5%. Here the sequenced sample was CD8+ T cells from peripheral blood mononuclear cells, taken after pregnancy. Receptors were obtained from a female donor with multiple sclerosis, enrolled in a pregnancy study. The CDR3 runs from the conserved cysteine through the conserved F or W. D genes are given only for firm matches. A row's size may be missing; if present it is once, few, many or a size class.

DNA: TGTGCCAGCAGCTTGGGAAGCGGGGGGGCATATGAGCAGTTCTTC
CDR3: CASSLGSGGAYEQFF
J: TRBJ2-1
size: NA
V: TRBV7-3
D: TRBD2

DNA: TGTGCCTCCCAGAGGGAGAGCGGGCCGACACGGTGGTATTTT
CDR3: CASQRESGPTRWYF
J: TRBJ2-3
size: NA
V: TRBV28
D: NA

DNA: TGTGCCAGCAGCCCCAGAAGGGGCACGGACACAGATACGCAGTATTTT
CDR3: CASSPRRGTDTDTQYF
J: TRBJ2-3
size: NA
V: TRBV28
D: NA

DNA: TGCGCCAGCAGCCAAGGAACGGGACTCAACTACGAGCAGTACTTC
CDR3: CASSQGTGLNYEQYF
J: TRBJ2-7
size: NA
V: TRBV4-1
D: NA

DNA: TGTGCCAGCAGCTTGGGCGAGACCTACGAGCAGTACTTC
CDR3: CASSLGETYEQYF
J: TRBJ2-7
size: NA
V: TRBV7-2
D: NA

DNA: TGTGCCAGCAGCCAAGACCTAGGAGCCTACGAGCAGTACTTC
CDR3: CASSQDLGAYEQYF
J: TRBJ2-7
size: NA
V: TRBV7-2
D: NA

DNA: TGTGCCAGCAGCTTTTTCCCTAACACTGAAGCTTTCTTT
CDR3: CASSFFPNTEAFF
J: TRBJ1-1
size: NA
V: TRBV7-9
D: NA

DNA: TGTGCCTGGAACCAGGGAGGAATCATGAACACTGAAGCTTTCTTT
CDR3: CAWNQGGIMNTEAFF
J: TRBJ1-1
size: few
V: TRBV30
D: NA

DNA: TGTGCCAGCAGCTTGGGACTTCCAGATACGCAGTATTTT
CDR3: CASSLGLPDTQYF
J: TRBJ2-3
size: NA
V: TRBV7-2
D: NA

DNA: TGTGCCATCTCGGTCGGCGGGATCTATGGCTACACCTTC
CDR3: CAISVGGIYGYTF
J: TRBJ1-2
size: NA
V: TRBV10-3
D: NA

DNA: TGTGCCAGTAGTATAGGTTTCGGGACAGGGGTCTCCGAGCAGTACTTC
CDR3: CASSIGFGTGVSEQYF
J: TRBJ2-7
size: NA
V: TRBV19
D: TRBD1

DNA: TGTGCCAGCACTCATGAGCGGGGTACCTACGAGCAGTACTTC
CDR3: CASTHERGTYEQYF
J: TRBJ2-7
size: NA
V: TRBV2
D: TRBD2

DNA: TGCGCCAGCAGCCACGGACAGGGAAGCGGCACTGAAGCTTTCTTT
CDR3: CASSHGQGSGTEAFF
J: TRBJ1-1
size: NA
V: TRBV4-1
D: TRBD1

DNA: TGTGCCAGCAGCCCTACTCTAGCGGGGGGTCGAAACACCGGGGAGCTGTTTTTT
CDR3: CASSPTLAGGRNTGELFF
J: TRBJ2-2
size: NA
V: TRBV7-8
D: TRBD2

DNA: TGCGCCAGCAGCCAGCTCGACAGGCAGGGTGAGCAGTTCTTC
CDR3: CASSQLDRQGEQFF
J: TRBJ2-1
size: NA
V: TRBV4-1
D: NA

DNA: TGCAGCGTTGAGAGGCCCGGCTCCTACGAGCAGTACTTC
CDR3: CSVERPGSYEQYF
J: TRBJ2-7
size: NA
V: TRBV29-1
D: NA

DNA: TGCGCCAGCAGCCAATTCCGACAGGGTGACGAAAAACTGTTTTTT
CDR3: CASSQFRQGDEKLFF
J: TRBJ1-4
size: few
V: TRBV4-1
D: TRBD1

DNA: TGTGCCAGCAGCTTACAGGGGTACACTGAAGCTTTCTTT
CDR3: CASSLQGYTEAFF
J: TRBJ1-1
size: NA
V: TRBV13
D: NA

DNA: TGTGCCAGCAGCTTAGTTCTCCGGGGGCTAGCGGACAATGAGCAGTTCTTC
CDR3: CASSLVLRGLADNEQFF
J: TRBJ2-1
size: NA
V: TRBV7-9
D: NA

DNA: TGTGCCAGCAGCTCAGGACTAGGAACCTACGAGCAGTACTTC
CDR3: CASSSGLGTYEQYF
J: TRBJ2-7
size: NA
V: TRBV7-9
D: TRBD2

DNA: TGTGCCAGCAGTTCCGACAGGGAGTACGAGCAGTACTTC
CDR3: CASSSDREYEQYF
J: TRBJ2-7
size: once
V: TRBV5-5
D: TRBD1

DNA: TGCGCCAGCAGCCAGTTCGGGGGACCCTACGAGCAGTACTTC
CDR3: CASSQFGGPYEQYF
J: TRBJ2-7
size: once
V: TRBV4-3
D: NA

DNA: TGTGCCAGCAGCCCCATAGCGAACACTGAAGCTTTCTTT
CDR3: CASSPIANTEAFF
J: TRBJ1-1
size: NA
V: TRBV7-9
D: NA

DNA: TGTGCCAGCAGGGGCGTCCCAGGGAATGAGCAGTTCTTC
CDR3: CASRGVPGNEQFF
J: TRBJ2-1
size: NA
V: TRBV2
D: NA

DNA: TGTGCCAGCAGCGTAGGAACAGCTCGCCAAGAGACCCAGTACTTC
CDR3: CASSVGTARQETQYF
J: TRBJ2-5
size: NA
V: TRBV9
D: NA

DNA: TGTGCCAGCAGCTTAGCGGGAAGCCACACCGGGGAGCTGTTTTTT
CDR3: CASSLAGSHTGELFF
J: TRBJ2-2
size: NA
V: TRBV28
D: TRBD2

DNA: TGTGCCAGCAGTTCTAGGGGAACTATTTCCTACGAGCAGTACTTC
CDR3: CASSSRGTISYEQYF
J: TRBJ2-7
size: NA
V: TRBV27
D: NA

DNA: TGTGCCAGCAGCTCCGGACAGGGGAATGACGAGCAGTACTTC
CDR3: CASSSGQGNDEQYF
J: TRBJ2-7
size: NA
V: TRBV7-3
D: TRBD1

DNA: TGTGCCAGCAGCTTAGGCGAAGGGGGCACCTACGAGCAGTACTTC
CDR3: CASSLGEGGTYEQYF
J: TRBJ2-7
size: NA
V: TRBV7-8
D: TRBD1